Described below is a single TCR beta chain sequence and its context. Its antigen is unknown. This sample is drawn from a study of naive and memory T cell subsets. The study, taken as a whole, reports: Possibly reflecting memory cells re-expressing CD45RA, a few larger clonotypes occurred in naive repertoires, especially CD8.

Two oligonucleotides, mixed equimolar, formed the beta constant-region primer covering TRBC1 and TRBC2. Nested alpha and beta constant-region primers with the SP2 primer drove four PCR rounds on ligated cDNA. TCRdb reprocessed the UMI-ligation and nested PCR reads with MiXCR, giving one entry per CDR3 protein. This table has around 83,000 distinct CDR3 sequences, around 10% appearing once. The CDR3 runs to 15 residues. V was cut by 0 bases and J by 3 bases, with 11 bases left in between. Germline V gene data show CDR1 as SGHTA and CDR2 as FQGTGA. The sample consisted of naive CD4+ T cells from blood. The TCR was taken from a human donor in good health. This sequence joins TRBV7-3 and TRBJ1-1, with D perhaps matching TRBD1 (6 bases). The CDR3 DNA sequence: TGTGCCAGCAGCTTAACGGGGGCGCAGGACACTGAAGCTTTCTTT. Translated: CASSLTGAQDTEAFF.